This T cell receptor (beta chain) was obtained from a study of cytomegalovirus exposure and HLA in healthy donors. Background on the study: For the approximately 400 genotyped donors, roughly 80% fell within the Caucasian-associated ancestry cluster. Study observations and caveats: A later analysis linked a missense variant in DCLRE1C to the trimming of TCR beta V and J genes.

A remark on this clone: Its antigen is undetermined.

The CDR3 is 15 residues long. The J segment lost 1 base and the V segment lost 6 bases, leaving 8 bases of the junction unmatched. Germline loops: CDR1 MDHEN, CDR2 SYDVKM. Primers included in the PCR were 60 Vbeta and 13 Jbeta primers. The repertoire was sequenced with immunoSEQ multiplex PCR; TCRdb's copy has only in-frame clones and lacks some. Counted here are 55,000 to 80,000 clones, around 75% occurring once; the ten biggest clones make up roughly 8%. V and J are TRBV28 and TRBJ2-7; 8 nucleotides align to TRBD1. Sequenced input: PBMCs. The clonotype was recovered from a man aged 60-69 years in good health and CMV-seropositive. CDR3 protein: CASSPHRTGSYEQYF. The CDR3 DNA sequence: TGTGCCAGCAGCCCCCACCGGACAGGGTCCTACGAGCAGTACTTC.